The table lists the clone carrying this T cell receptor (beta chain) with many counts. From germline, CDR1 is MNHEY and CDR2 SVGEGT. J lost 1 base, V lost 2 bases, and 5 bases had no gene match. There are 16 residues in the CDR3. These data come from a study of human T cells and chemical hapten exposure. Turning to the study itself: The patients were mostly female; they had alopecia areata, totalis or universalis.

Each CDR3 protein gets one entry after TCRdb re-called the RACE reads with MiXCR. The table includes fewer than 100,000 distinct CDR3 sequences, 12% detected once. The time point denotes: patch test 1, 2 weeks after DPC sensitization. Treatment given: therapeutic diphenylcyclopropenone sensitization with weekly scalp DPC. The sequences come from whole blood, collected in connection with sensitization to the hapten diphenylcyclopropenone (DPC). The V call is TRBV6-2 or TRBV6-3, the J call TRBJ2-4; 7 bases are a match to TRBD2. This clonotype originated in a woman aged 60 to 75 with alopecia areata. Some clones in this sample may be carry-over from other donors' samples. Here the CDR3 DNA reads TGTGCCAGCAGTTACGGCCTGGGAGGGGCCAAAAACATTCAGTACTTC. It specifies CASSYGLGGAKNIQYF.